This TCR beta chain was sequenced in a study of cytomegalovirus exposure and HLA in healthy donors. Study-level background: Caucasian-associated ancestry cluster membership applied to about 83% of 398 genotyped donors.

Germline lookup yields CDR1 MNHEY and CDR2 SVGAGI. The CDR3 sequence is 14 residues long. Trimming took 4 bases from V and 0 from J, leaving 9 bases between them. Primers included in the PCR were 60 Vbeta and 13 Jbeta primers. TCRdb keeps only in-frame clones here, not all; method: immunoSEQ multiplex PCR. The sample lists approximately 130,000 clones; 70% to 85% were seen once. The sequence came from a boy younger than 10 in good health and CMV-seronegative. Sequenced: PBMCs. This chain joins TRBV6-5 and TRBJ1-2; D uncertain. The CDR3 DNA is TGTGCCAGCAGTTCCGTTCGTACTAACTATGGCTACACCTTC. It codes for CASSSVRTNYGYTF.